Shown below are 13 T cell receptor beta chains from a single sample sequenced in a study of T cells in Graves' hyperthyroidism and ophthalmopathy. RNA transcripts provided the source from which TCR beta CDR3 regions were amplified. Carried out on the TCR CDR3, a first-round RT-PCR used the HTBI primer set. Via MiXCR, TCRdb re-called the multiplex PCR reads, giving one row per CDR3 protein. Of 750,000 to 900,000 distinct CDR3 sequences listed, about 38% are singletons. Sequenced input: blood. These receptors were taken from a young man with Graves' hyperthyroidism.

This clonotype was counted many times. The rearrangement links TRBV5-1 to TRBJ2-7; D gene unclear. V dropped 3 bases and J dropped 5 bases, with 12 bases sitting between them. CDR3 size: 13 residues. Germline CDR1 reads SGHRS; CDR2 reads YFSETQ. CDR3 amino acids: CASSWATLNEQYF. As DNA, the CDR3 is TGCGCCAGCAGCTGGGCGACGCTGAACGAGCAGTACTTC.

This sequence joins TRBV28 and TRBJ1-5, with a weak D call TRBD1 (6 bases). Deletions cut 5 bases from V and 2 bases from J, with 13 bases between. The CDR3 consists of 15 residues. Germline-derived CDR1 and CDR2 are MDHEN and SYDVKM. The CDR3 region is CASSPQGFGNQPQHF. Here the CDR3 DNA reads TGTGCCAGCAGTCCCCAGGGGTTCGGCAATCAGCCCCAGCATTTT.

The J gene is TRBJ1-4, the V gene TRBV7-6; weak D call: TRBD1 (5 bases). Trimming took off 3 bases at V and 7 bases at J, with 18 bases between the two ends. The germline CDR1 and CDR2 sequences are SGHVS and FNYEAQ. The CDR3 has 16 residues. CDR3 residues: CASSFAAGSVGEKLFF. Here the CDR3 DNA reads TGTGCCAGCAGCTTTGCCGCAGGGTCCGTCGGTGAAAAACTGTTTTTT.

The CDR3 sequence: CASSSDRGYSEAFF. DNA for the CDR3: TGCGCCAGCAGCTCCGACAGGGGGTATTCTGAAGCTTTCTTT. The gene calls are TRBV5-1 and TRBJ1-1; 9 bases map to TRBD1. The V segment lost 3 bases and the J segment 6 bases; nucleotides outside the gene matches: 6. CDR1 SGHRS and CDR2 YFSETQ come from the germline V gene. The length of the CDR3 is 14 residues. Full variable domain (rest looked up from reference TRBV5-1 and TRBJ1-1): KAGVTQTPRYLIKTRGQQVTLSCSPISGHRSVSWYQQTPGQGLQFLFEYFSETQRNKGNFPGRFSGRQFSNSRSEMNVSTLELGDSALYLCASSSDRGYSEAFFGQGTRLTVV.

The chain recombines TRBV12-3 or TRBV12-4 with TRBJ2-7; tentative D call: TRBD2 (5 bases). V lost 2 bases and J lost 2, with 13 bases in between. The CDR3 contains 15 residues. CDR3 nucleotide sequence: TGTGCCAGCAGTTTAAAGGGAGATGTTACCTACGAGCAGTACTTC. This gives the protein CASSLKGDVTYEQYF.

V usage is TRBV20-1 and J usage is TRBJ1-3; no reliable D call. Trimming stripped 2 bases from V and 0 bases from J, with 8 bases between. This CDR3 region has 14 residues. Germline V gene data show CDR1 as DFQATT and CDR2 as SNEGSKA (reference sequence). The CDR3 nucleotides are TGCAGTGCTAGACAGGTCCTCTCTGGAAACACCATATATTTT. Translated: CSARQVLSGNTIYF.

This clonotype was observed a few times. The rearrangement joins TRBV7-9 to TRBJ1-1; D call uncertain. Germline loops: CDR1 SEHNR, CDR2 FQNEAQ (reference sequence). V was cut by 3 bases and J by 7 bases, with 12 bases left in between. The CDR3 spans 13 residues. CDR3 sequence (DNA): TGTGCCAGCAGCTTCTCCCCCTACAGTGAAGCTTTCTTT. Amino acid sequence: CASSFSPYSEAFF.

A few counts support this clonotype. The chain combines TRBV20-1 with TRBJ2-2; tentatively, D is TRBD1 (8 bases). With 0 bases removed from V and 5 bases from J, the gap between germline ends came to 16 bases. Germline V gene data show CDR1 as DFQATT and CDR2 as SNEGSKA (reference sequence). This CDR3 region has 16 residues. CDR3 sequence (DNA): TGCAGTGCTAGAGATCATACAGGGGGGGAAACCGGGGAGCTGTTTTTT. This sequence encodes CSARDHTGGETGELFF.

This clonotype occurred many times. The V call is TRBV2, the J call TRBJ2-5; 8 bases line up with TRBD2. The CDR3 has 14 residues. The V and J ends lost 4 bases and 4 bases, in that order; junction bases with no gene match: 5. Looked up from germline, CDR1 is SNHLY and CDR2 is FYNNEI. The DNA of the CDR3 is TGTGCCAGCAGTGGCACGGGGGGGCGAGAGACCCAGTACTTC. Its protein product is CASSGTGGRETQYF. The variable domain in full, with the rest retrieved from reference TRBV2 and TRBJ2-5, is EPEVTQTPSHQVTQMGQEVILRCVPISNHLYFYWYRQILGQKVEFLVSFYNNEISEKSEIFDDQFSVERPDGSNFTLKIRSTKLEDSAMYFCASSGTGGRETQYFGPGTRLLVL.

The count of this clonotype is one. This sequence may be a read error, since a much larger clone differs from it by one base. This chain connects TRBV2 to TRBJ2-1; the match to TRBD2 covers 12 bases. This CDR3 comprises 15 residues. Germline V gives CDR1 SNHLY, CDR2 FYNNEI. The J segment lost 8 bases and the V segment lost 3 bases, leaving 5 bases of the junction unmatched. The CDR3 nucleotides are TGTGCCAGCAGTGAGACTAGCGGGAGATATGATGAGCAGTTCTTC. The encoded protein is CASSETSGRYDEQFF.

Here the CDR3 reads CSARGGGRSYEQYF. The CDR3 DNA reads as TGCAGTGCTAGAGGCGGGGGGCGGTCCTACGAGCAGTACTTC. The V call is TRBV20-1, the J call TRBJ2-7; TRBD2 matches at 8 bases. Per the germline V gene, CDR1 is DFQATT and CDR2 is SNEGSKA (reference sequence). CDR3 length equals 14 residues. Germline trimming cut 1 base from V and 1 base from J; bases unmatched to any gene: 3.

Remarks on this clonotype: It may be a read error: a sequence one base away is much more abundant. This CDR3 is CAVSEQTGPGELFF. The CDR3 DNA follows: TGTGCCGTCAGTGAGCAGACAGGGCCCGGGGAGCTGTTTTTT. The chain employs TRBV10-3 and TRBJ2-2; 7 bases align to TRBD1. The CDR3 loop spans 14 amino acids. The V gene's germline CDR1 is ENHRY and CDR2 SYGVKD.

In this sample, this clonotype turned up a few times. The V and J genes are TRBV4-1 and TRBJ1-1; no clear D. CDR3 length equals 15 residues. Per the germline V gene, CDR1 is MGHRA and CDR2 is YSYEKL. The V end lost 4 bases, the J end lost 2 bases, and 14 bases lay between the germline ends. CDR3 loop: CASSPTDTFNTEAFF. As DNA, the CDR3 is TGCGCCAGCAGCCCGACTGACACCTTCAACACTGAAGCTTTCTTT.